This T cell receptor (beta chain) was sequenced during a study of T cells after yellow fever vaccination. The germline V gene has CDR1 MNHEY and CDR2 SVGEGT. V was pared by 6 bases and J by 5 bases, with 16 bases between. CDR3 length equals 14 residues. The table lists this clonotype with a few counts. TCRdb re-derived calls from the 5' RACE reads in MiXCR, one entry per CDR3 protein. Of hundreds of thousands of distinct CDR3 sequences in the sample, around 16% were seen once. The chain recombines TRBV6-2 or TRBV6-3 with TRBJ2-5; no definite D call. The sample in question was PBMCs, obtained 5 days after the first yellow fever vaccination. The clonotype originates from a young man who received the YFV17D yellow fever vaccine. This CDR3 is CASSLPWGAETQYF. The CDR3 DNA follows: TGTGCCAGCAGCCTCCCCTGGGGTGCGGAGACCCAGTACTTC.